This entry is about one T cell receptor (beta chain). It lacks a known antigen. No per-base quality is available; no much larger clone lies one base away. The method behind the library was multiplex PCR. The listed sequencing device is Illumina HiSeq 4000. iRepertoire HTBI primers and Arm-PCR amplification of CDR3 regions were used to construct TCR beta libraries. Gel purification was performed on PCR products prior to sequencing. The source study handled its data this way. A total of 62 TRBV and approximately 15 TRBJ segments were identified across samples and were used for gene usage analysis of CDR3 amino acid clonotypes. Filtered high-quality paired reads were merged into contigs using COPE and FqMerger. BLAST was used to align contigs to IMGT TRBV, TRBD and TRBJ reference genes, with CDR3 defined following IMGT. Any clonotype with a frequency above 0.1% was counted as a highly expanded clone. Repertoire diversity was measured by Shannon entropy, and V-J evenness by the Gini coefficient. A clonotype found in more than one individual was treated as public. TCRdb reworked the public reads: Q25 trimming with fastp, MiXCR clone assembly, productive beta chains retained. For every CDR3 protein sequence, its rows merge into one entry that carries the most common genes and DNA. The V and J calls follow TCRdb's processing rather than the paper's. The sample has more than 650,000 distinct CDR3 sequences on record, 25% to 30% of them singletons. Together, the top ten hold around 42% of the sample.

The sample's time point label is to be understood as: persistent/refractory GD, antithyroid drugs over 5 years with positive TRAb. For both TCR sequencing and RNA sequencing, RNA was extracted from PBMCs in TRIzol. The diagnosis of Graves' disease followed American Thyroid Association guidelines. Recruitment of patients was carried out at an endocrinology department in Xi'an, China. From each patient, around 9 milliliters of peripheral blood was collected into an EDTA anticoagulant tube. Ficoll Paque Plus density gradient separation was used to isolate PBMCs, and no additional T cell sorting was done. An Agilent 2100 Bioanalyzer and agarose gel were used to assess RNA quality, and a NanoDrop 2000 was used to measure RNA concentration. This entry belongs to a study of regulatory T cells in long-lasting Graves disease (dated by TCRdb to the early 2020s). As for the study more broadly: Persistent Graves' disease was defined as persistently positive TSH receptor autoantibodies together with antithyroid drug treatment for over 5 years. The study took place in China and was registered as a clinical trial. TCR sequencing covered some 13 persistent and 20 newly diagnosed Graves' disease patients, about 35 samples in total. This study used TCR sequencing and RNA sequencing of peripheral blood to compare persistent Graves' disease patients against newly diagnosed Graves' disease patients. On average, persistent Graves' disease patients in the clinical cohort had been on antithyroid drugs for approximately 10 years.

Taken from cysteine to phenylalanine, the CDR3 has 15 residues. Here the CDR3 DNA is all that survives: 45 bases in frame from base 1. In the germline V gene, CDR1 corresponds to MNHNS and CDR2 to SASEGT. V was cut back by 6 bases and J by 2 bases, leaving a gap of 14 bases between them. On the study overall, not on this receptor specifically: Because the primary lesion, thyroid tissue, could not be accessed, the study looked at peripheral blood alone. Sequencing and analysis were restricted to the TCR beta chain. A larger number of public clonotypes was shared among persistent patients (around 2,700) than among newly diagnosed patients (around 970). Preferential use of TRBV28, TRBJ1-2 and TRBJ2-5 was observed in persistent disease, whereas TRBV20-1 and TRBJ2-1 were favored in newly diagnosed disease. As a limitation, the authors acknowledged that the small sample size may reduce accuracy. Compared with newly diagnosed patients, persistent Graves' disease patients had lower TCR Shannon entropy and fewer highly expanded clones, which suggests clonal expansion.

This material consisted of peripheral blood mononuclear cells (PBMCs), taken when the disease was refractory, from a patient treated with antithyroid drugs. The rearranged segments are TRBV6-1 and TRBJ1-5; TRBD1 is possibly the D segment (6 matching bases). The receptor was derived from a female donor with Graves disease. The CDR3 protein: CASSPVGAGNQPQHF. The base sequence is TGTGCCAGCAGCCCCGTGGGGGCCGGCAATCAGCCCCAGCATTTT.